What follows are 12 T cell receptor beta chains derived from one specimen sequenced in a study of regulatory T cells in long-lasting Graves disease. Time point in this sample: newly diagnosed GD, antithyroid drugs for less than 3 months. PBMC RNA served as the TCR library source. Relying on iRepertoire HTBI primers and Arm-PCR of CDR3 regions, the team built TCR beta libraries. Using its own MiXCR run on the multiplex PCR reads, TCRdb lists one record per CDR3 protein. Here the sample spans over 400,000 distinct CDR3 sequences, about 14% being singletons. These data were also reused for a study on T cells in Graves' hyperthyroidism and ophthalmopathy.

This specimen was peripheral blood mononuclear cells (PBMCs), taken at new diagnosis, from a patient treated with antithyroid drugs. Receptors originate from a woman between 50 and 59 years old with Graves disease.

J is TRBJ1-2 and V is TRBV28; D gene unclear. CDR1 MDHEN and CDR2 SYDVKM come from the germline V gene. Deletions cut 6 bases from V and 8 bases from J, with 10 bases between. The length of the CDR3 is 11 residues. Here the CDR3 DNA reads TGTGCCAGCAGCTCCATAGGGGGCTACACCTTC. Its protein is CASSSIGGYTF.

This clonotype has a handful of counts. The J gene is TRBJ1-4, the V gene TRBV7-2; 7 nucleotides align to TRBD1. CDR1 is SGHTA and CDR2 is FQGNSA in the germline V gene. With V trimmed by 5 bases and J by 8 bases, 11 bases remained unmatched. The CDR3 totals 15 residues. DNA of the CDR3: TGTGCCAGCAGCCGAGGGGGACAGCTTGGGGAAAAACTGTTTTTT. Amino acids: CASSRGGQLGEKLFF.

This clonotype was counted at least ten times. This chain joins TRBV6-2 or TRBV6-3 and TRBJ2-7; D remains ambiguous. Germline CDR1 reads MNHEY; CDR2 reads SVGEGT. This CDR3 contains 16 residues. V lost 0 bases and J 5 bases, leaving 17 bases between the germline ends. This chain's CDR3 is CASSYSQSFMWDEQYF. The CDR3 nucleotides are TGTGCCAGCAGTTACTCGCAGTCGTTTATGTGGGACGAGCAGTACTTC.

The CDR3 loop is CASSTLAGSPDTQYF. CDR3 in DNA: TGTGCCAGCAGCACCCTAGCGGGAAGCCCAGATACGCAGTATTTT. The genes are TRBV27 and TRBJ2-3; 9 nucleotides align to TRBD2. The germline V gene has CDR1 MNHEY and CDR2 SMNVEV (reference sequence). The length of the CDR3 is 15 residues. V lost 6 bases, J lost 4 bases, and 8 bases stayed unmatched.

This clonotype was recorded many times. The rearrangement links TRBV5-1 to TRBJ2-3; D remains ambiguous. This CDR3 has 15 amino acids. Per germline, CDR1 SGHRS and CDR2 YFSETQ. V lost 2 bases, J lost 2 bases, and 12 bases lay in between. The chain's CDR3 is CASSFGALITDTQYF. The CDR3 coding sequence is TGCGCCAGCAGCTTTGGTGCGTTAATCACAGATACGCAGTATTTT.

This clonotype was detected ten times or more. The V call is TRBV2, the J call TRBJ1-2; 7 positions agree with TRBD1. After removal of 5 bases from V and 4 bases from J, the junction contained 4 bases not matched to a gene. CDR3 length: 13 residues. Germline V gives CDR1 SNHLY, CDR2 FYNNEI. The CDR3 region has the DNA TGTGCCAGCAGTAGTCAGGGGGTCTATGGCTACACCTTC. Translation gives CASSSQGVYGYTF.

The J gene is TRBJ2-2, the V gene TRBV6-2 or TRBV6-3, with TRBD2 identical over 8 bases. This CDR3 contains 14 residues. The germline gives CDR1 MNHEY, CDR2 SVGEGT. After removal of 6 bases from V and 2 bases from J, the junction contained 2 bases not matched to a gene. CDR3 DNA: TGTGCCAGCAGGGCGGGAGGTAACACCGGGGAGCTGTTTTTT. Residues: CASRAGGNTGELFF.

This clonotype was recorded many times. This chain joins TRBV12-3 or TRBV12-4 and TRBJ2-7, with no clear D. V was trimmed by 4 bases and J by 7 bases, leaving 17 bases between them. This CDR3 is 14 amino acids long. This CDR3 is CASSSDQAGEEQYF. In nucleotides, the CDR3 is TGTGCCAGCAGTTCGGACCAAGCCGGAGAGGAGCAGTACTTC.

This chain joins TRBV7-9 and TRBJ2-1; TRBD2 matches 12 bases. This CDR3 comprises 15 residues. V trimming: 5 bases; J trimming: 9 bases; junction bases outside the gene matches: 8. CDR1 and CDR2 from the germline V gene are SEHNR and FQNEAQ (reference sequence). The CDR3 DNA sequence: TGTGCCAGCAGCCCCCTAGCGGGAGGGCCTAGTGAGCAGTTCTTC. Translation gives CASSPLAGGPSEQFF.

Note on this clonotype: A clone one base away is much larger, so this may be a read error. The chain links TRBV6-1 to TRBJ2-1; tentative D call: TRBD1 (6 bases). CDR3 length: 14 amino acids. In germline, CDR1 is MNHNS, CDR2 SASEGT. The CDR3 nucleotides read TGTGCCCGCAGAACTTCTCTAGTAGGGGGTGAGCAGTTCTTC. Residues: CARRTSLVGGEQFF.

This clonotype appeared a few times. The V gene is TRBV11-3, the J gene TRBJ1-1, with a weak D call TRBD1 (5 bases). V lost 5 bases and J lost 1, with 8 bases in between. CDR3 length: 13 residues. Germline CDR1 SGHNT, CDR2 YENEEA. The CDR3 sequence: CASSHGGNTEAFF. The CDR3 DNA reads TGTGCCAGCAGCCACGGGGGGAACACTGAAGCTTTCTTT.

This clonotype showed up many times. The chain has TRBV7-2 and TRBJ2-3; 9 bases are a match to TRBD2. V lost 2 bases to trimming and J lost 2 bases; unmatched junction nucleotides: 11. Germline V gene data show CDR1 as SGHTA and CDR2 as FQGNSA. The CDR3 sequence is 18 residues long. The CDR3 reads CASSLSPWRGRVTDTQYF. The CDR3 DNA follows: TGTGCCAGCAGCTTAAGTCCATGGCGCGGGAGGGTCACAGATACGCAGTATTTT.